The 14 T cell receptor beta chains below all came from one sample that was sequenced in a study of cytomegalovirus exposure and HLA in healthy donors. Primers: 60 Vbeta forward and 13 Jbeta reverse. TCRdb's copy holds only in-frame clones and misses some; the assay was immunoSEQ multiplex PCR. This sample's table reports tens of thousands of clones. The sequenced sample consisted of PBMCs. Receptors were obtained from a man aged 45 to 65 in good health and CMV-seropositive.

This sequence joins TRBV18 and TRBJ2-2, with D possibly matching TRBD2 (5 bases). Germline V gene lookup returns CDR1 KGHSH and CDR2 LQKENI. Trimming took off 6 bases at V and 0 bases at J, with 14 bases between the two ends. The CDR3 loop spans 16 amino acids. The chain's CDR3 is CASSREEGTNTGELFF. DNA for the CDR3: TGTGCCAGCTCCCGTGAAGAGGGTACGAACACCGGGGAGCTGTTTTTT.

V usage is TRBV4-3 and J usage is TRBJ2-2; weak D call: TRBD2 (6 bases). Trimming shortened V by 8 bases and J by 5 bases, and 12 bases separated the two germline ends. The CDR3 has 13 residues. Germline loops: CDR1 LGHNA, CDR2 YSLEER. The CDR3 sequence: CASSGRGTGELFF. CDR3 DNA sequence: TGCGCCAGCTCTGGGCGGGGAACCGGGGAGCTGTTTTTT.

CDR3 region: CASSPPPAGLGTDTQYF. DNA for the CDR3: TGTGCCAGCTCACCCCCTCCCGCGGGACTAGGCACAGATACGCAGTATTTT. The chain recombines TRBV18 with TRBJ2-3; 8 bases agree with TRBD2. The V gene end was trimmed by 3 bases and the J gene end by 1 base; junction bases not matched to a gene: 9. CDR3 length: 17 residues. Germline V gene sequence: CDR1 KGHSH, CDR2 LQKENI.

The chain links TRBV4-2 to TRBJ2-1; 12 bases align to TRBD2. The ends lost 0 bases at V and 3 bases at J; junction bases unmatched: 3. CDR3 length: 17 residues. The germline V gene has CDR1 LGHNA and CDR2 YNFKEQ. The CDR3 DNA reads as TGTGCCAGCAGCCAAGATGGGACTAGCGGGTACTACAATGAGCAGTTCTTC. It codes for CASSQDGTSGYYNEQFF.

Here the CDR3 reads CASSVGLASHNEQFF. CDR3 DNA: TGTGCCAGCAGTGTGGGACTAGCCTCGCACAATGAGCAGTTCTTC. This chain connects TRBV6-4 to TRBJ2-1; TRBD2 matches at 9 bases. CDR1 and CDR2 (germline): MRHNA, SNTAGT. The CDR3 consists of 15 residues. V shed 4 bases and J 5 bases; nucleotides not matched to a gene: 6.

The genes are TRBV6-5 and TRBJ2-7, with TRBD2 identical over 8 bases. CDR1 and CDR2 from the germline V gene are MNHEY and SVGAGI. This CDR3 has 15 residues. Trimming took 8 bases from V and 4 from J; bases not matched to a gene: 13. CDR3 residues: CASSAEGGRTYEQYF. For the CDR3, the DNA is TGTGCCAGCTCCGCAGAGGGCGGGAGGACGTACGAGCAGTACTTC.

This CDR3 is CASSSGRVYEQYF. In DNA form, the CDR3 reads TGTGCCAGCAGTAGCGGGAGGGTCTACGAGCAGTACTTC. The rearrangement joins TRBV28 to TRBJ2-7; 10 bases agree with TRBD2. Per germline, CDR1 MDHEN and CDR2 SYDVKM. The CDR3 loop spans 13 amino acids. The V and J ends lost 5 bases and 3 bases, in that order; junction bases with no gene match: 1.

This chain links TRBV6-6 with TRBJ2-1; a weak D match, TRBD2 (5 bases). Germline CDR1 and CDR2: MNHNY and SVGAGI (reference sequence). The V end lost 6 bases, the J end lost 7 bases, and 10 bases lay between the germline ends. CDR3 length: 12 residues. The CDR3 DNA follows: TGTGCCAGCAGCCCTACTAGTAATGAGCAGTTCTTC. Protein product: CASSPTSNEQFF.

The chain employs TRBV29-1 and TRBJ2-1; D perhaps matches TRBD2 (6 bases). The CDR3 covers 19 residues. The germline V and J ends were trimmed by 1 base and 5 bases, with 27 bases remaining between them. Germline assignment: CDR1 SQVTM and CDR2 ANQGSEA. The CDR3 loop reads CSVEVSASAEWNIDNEQFF. The DNA for the CDR3 is TGCAGCGTTGAAGTTTCGGCTAGCGCTGAGTGGAACATAGACAATGAGCAGTTCTTC.

The genes are TRBV25-1 and TRBJ1-2; D gene uncertain. V was clipped by 5 bases and J by 2 bases, with 12 bases between them. This CDR3 contains 14 residues. CDR1 is MGHDK and CDR2 is SYGVNS in the germline V gene. The CDR3 DNA follows: TGTGCCAGCAGTCCCGACGGCGGAAACTATGGCTACACCTTC. Translating gives CASSPDGGNYGYTF.

The CDR3 protein is CASSSRDRSYNEQFF. The CDR3 region has the DNA TGCGCCAGCAGCTCCCGGGACAGGTCCTACAATGAGCAGTTCTTC. The genes are TRBV5-1 and TRBJ2-1; 8 nucleotides agree with TRBD1. Losses at the gene ends were 3 bases for V and 1 base for J; bases not matched to a gene: 3. The CDR3 is 15 residues long. Germline values: CDR1 SGHRS, CDR2 YFSETQ.

V gene TRBV19 combines with J gene TRBJ1-2, with unresolved D. The CDR3 loop spans 14 amino acids. From germline, CDR1 is LNHDA and CDR2 SQIVND (reference sequence). V lost 10 bases to trimming and J lost 4 bases, with 19 bases between them. CDR3 in DNA: TGTGCCATCCGAGAGGGAGGGCACGGCTATGGCTACACCTTC. Its translation: CAIREGGHGYGYTF.

The rearrangement links TRBV7-9 to TRBJ2-5; tentative D call: TRBD2 (7 bases). The length of the CDR3 is 16 residues. Trimming stripped 3 bases from V and 5 bases from J, with 19 bases between. Germline V gene data show CDR1 as SEHNR and CDR2 as FQNEAQ (reference sequence). CDR3 nucleotide sequence: TGTGCCAGCAGCTTCGACTGGGGGGGCCCATTGGAGACCCAGTACTTC. Protein sequence: CASSFDWGGPLETQYF.

The chain links TRBV30 to TRBJ1-1; 7 bases match TRBD1. CDR3 length: 13 residues. From germline, CDR1 is GTSNPN and CDR2 SVGIG (reference sequence). With 1 base clipped from V and 6 bases from J, the junction kept 5 bases outside the gene matches. CDR3 in amino acids: CAWSGGQTAEAFF. The CDR3 coding sequence is TGTGCCTGGAGTGGGGGACAGACAGCTGAAGCTTTCTTT. Full variable domain (remainder filled in from reference TRBV30 and TRBJ1-1): SQTIHQWPATLVQPVGSPLSLECTVEGTSNPNLYWYRQAAGRGLQLLFYSVGIGQISSEVPQNLSASRPQDRQFILSSKKLLLSDSGFYLCAWSGGQTAEAFFGQGTRLTVV.